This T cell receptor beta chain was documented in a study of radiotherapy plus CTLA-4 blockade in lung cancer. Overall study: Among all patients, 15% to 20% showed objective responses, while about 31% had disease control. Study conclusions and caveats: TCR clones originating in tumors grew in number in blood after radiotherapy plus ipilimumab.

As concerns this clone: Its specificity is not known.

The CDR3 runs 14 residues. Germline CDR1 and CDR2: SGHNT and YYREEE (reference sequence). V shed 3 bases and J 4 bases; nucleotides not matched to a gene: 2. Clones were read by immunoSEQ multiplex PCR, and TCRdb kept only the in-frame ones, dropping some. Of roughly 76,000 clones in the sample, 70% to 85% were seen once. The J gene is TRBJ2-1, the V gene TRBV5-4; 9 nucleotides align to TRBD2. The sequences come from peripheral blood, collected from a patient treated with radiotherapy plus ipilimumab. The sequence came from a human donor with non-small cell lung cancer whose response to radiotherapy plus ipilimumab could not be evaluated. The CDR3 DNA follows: TGTGCCAGCAGCTATAGCGGGGGTTACAATGAGCAGTTCTTC. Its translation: CASSYSGGYNEQFF.